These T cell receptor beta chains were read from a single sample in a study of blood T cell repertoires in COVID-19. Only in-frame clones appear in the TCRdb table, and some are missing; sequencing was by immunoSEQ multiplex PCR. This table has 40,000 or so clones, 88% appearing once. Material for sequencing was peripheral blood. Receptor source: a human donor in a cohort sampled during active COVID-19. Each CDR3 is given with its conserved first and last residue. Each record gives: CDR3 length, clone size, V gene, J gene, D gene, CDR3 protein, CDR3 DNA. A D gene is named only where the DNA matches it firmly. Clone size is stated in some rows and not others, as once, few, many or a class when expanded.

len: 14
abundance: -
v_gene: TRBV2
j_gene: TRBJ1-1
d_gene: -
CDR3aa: CASSSRGGNTEAFF
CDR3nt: TGTGCCAGCAGTTCCCGGGGAGGGAACACTGAAGCTTTCTTT

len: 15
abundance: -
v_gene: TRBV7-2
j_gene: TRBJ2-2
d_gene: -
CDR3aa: CASSIAGTTSGELFF
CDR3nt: TGTGCCAGCAGCATTGCCGGGACAACCTCGGGGGAGCTGTTTTTT

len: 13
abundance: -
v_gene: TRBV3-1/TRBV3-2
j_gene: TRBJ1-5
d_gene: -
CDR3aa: CASSLPGNQPQHF
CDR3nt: TGTGCCAGCAGCCTACCGGGGAATCAGCCCCAGCATTTT

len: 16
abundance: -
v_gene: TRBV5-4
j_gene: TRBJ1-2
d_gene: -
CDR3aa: CASSLGGLTKDYGYTF
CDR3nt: TGTGCCAGCAGCTTGGGTGGGCTGACGAAGGACTATGGCTACACCTTC

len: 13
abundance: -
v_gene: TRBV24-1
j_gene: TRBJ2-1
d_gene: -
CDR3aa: CATSETGRNEQFF
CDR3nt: TGTGCCACCAGTGAGACAGGGAGGAATGAGCAGTTCTTC

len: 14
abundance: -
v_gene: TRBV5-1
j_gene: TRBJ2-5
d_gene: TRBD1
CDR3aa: CASSPGQGGETQYF
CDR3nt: TGCGCCAGCAGCCCGGGACAGGGGGGAGAGACCCAGTACTTC

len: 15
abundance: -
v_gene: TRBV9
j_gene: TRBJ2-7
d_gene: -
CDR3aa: CASSVQAESSYEQYF
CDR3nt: TGTGCCAGCAGCGTCCAGGCCGAGAGCTCCTACGAGCAGTACTTC

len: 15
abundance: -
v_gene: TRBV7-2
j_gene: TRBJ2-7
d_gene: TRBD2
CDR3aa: CASSWTSGGADEQYF
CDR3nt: TGTGCCAGCAGCTGGACTAGCGGGGGGGCGGACGAGCAGTACTTC

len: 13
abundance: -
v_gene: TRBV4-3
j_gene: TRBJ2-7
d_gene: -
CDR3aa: CASSQDARGEQYF
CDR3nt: TGCGCCAGCAGCCAAGATGCCCGAGGGGAGCAGTACTTC

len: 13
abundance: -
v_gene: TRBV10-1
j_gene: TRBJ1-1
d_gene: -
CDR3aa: CASSGQANTEAFF
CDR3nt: TGCGCCAGCAGTGGGCAGGCGAATACTGAAGCTTTCTTT

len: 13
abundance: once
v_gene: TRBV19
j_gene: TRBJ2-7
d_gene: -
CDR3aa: CASSINGGYEQYF
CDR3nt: TGTGCCAGTAGTATAAATGGGGGGTACGAGCAGTACTTC

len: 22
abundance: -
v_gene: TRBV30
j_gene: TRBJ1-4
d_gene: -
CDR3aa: CAWSAYPVEHLSFIATNEKLFF
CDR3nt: TGTGCCTGGAGCGCTTACCCGGTGGAGCACCTATCGTTTATTGCAACTAATGAAAAACTGTTTTTT

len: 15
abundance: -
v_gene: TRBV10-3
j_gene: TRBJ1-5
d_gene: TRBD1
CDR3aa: CATPGQAGGNQPQHF
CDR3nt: TGTGCCACCCCGGGACAGGCCGGAGGCAATCAGCCCCAGCATTTT

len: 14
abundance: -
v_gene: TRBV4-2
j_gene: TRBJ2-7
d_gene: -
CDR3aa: CASSPSGENYEQYF
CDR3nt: TGTGCCAGCAGCCCGTCAGGGGAGAACTACGAGCAGTACTTC

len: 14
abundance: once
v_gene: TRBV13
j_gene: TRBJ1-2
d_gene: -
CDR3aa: CASSTQGNSYGYTF
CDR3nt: TGTGCCAGCAGCACTCAGGGTAACAGCTATGGCTACACCTTC

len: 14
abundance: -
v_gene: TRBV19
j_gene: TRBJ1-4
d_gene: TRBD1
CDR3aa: CASSTDRRDEKLFF
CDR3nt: TGTGCCAGTTCCACGGACAGGAGGGATGAAAAACTGTTTTTT

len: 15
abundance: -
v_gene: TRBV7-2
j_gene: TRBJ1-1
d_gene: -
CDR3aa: CASSGPRQGNTEAFF
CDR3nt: TGTGCCAGCAGCGGCCCGCGGCAGGGAAACACTGAAGCTTTCTTT

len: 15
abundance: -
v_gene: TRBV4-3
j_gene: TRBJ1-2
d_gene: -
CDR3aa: CASSQVREGNYGYTF
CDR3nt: TGCGCCAGCAGCCAAGTGAGGGAAGGGAACTATGGCTACACCTTC

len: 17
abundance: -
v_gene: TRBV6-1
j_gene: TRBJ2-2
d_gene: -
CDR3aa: CASSEETGTLNTGELFF
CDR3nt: TGTGCCAGCAGTGAAGAAACCGGGACACTAAACACCGGGGAGCTGTTTTTT

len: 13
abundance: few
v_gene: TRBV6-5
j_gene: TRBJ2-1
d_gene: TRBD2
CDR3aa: CASTASGGNEQFF
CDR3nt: TGTGCCAGCACGGCTAGCGGGGGCAATGAGCAGTTCTTC

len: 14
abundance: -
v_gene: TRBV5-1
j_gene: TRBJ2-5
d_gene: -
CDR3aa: CASSLGRGEGTQYF
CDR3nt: TGCGCCAGCAGCTTGGGCAGGGGGGAAGGGACCCAGTACTTC

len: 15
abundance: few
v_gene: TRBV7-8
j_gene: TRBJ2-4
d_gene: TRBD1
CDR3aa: CASSVYGQGEDIQYF
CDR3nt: TGTGCCAGCAGCGTTTACGGACAGGGGGAGGACATTCAGTACTTC

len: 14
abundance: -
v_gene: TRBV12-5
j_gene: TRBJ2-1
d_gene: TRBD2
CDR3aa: CASRRGGPSDEQFF
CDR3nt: TGTGCTAGTCGTCGGGGGGGCCCCTCGGATGAGCAGTTCTTC

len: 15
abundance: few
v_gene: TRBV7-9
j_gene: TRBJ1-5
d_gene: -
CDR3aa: CASSQGLDSNQPQHF
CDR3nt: TGTGCCAGCAGCCAAGGACTCGATAGCAATCAGCCCCAGCATTTT

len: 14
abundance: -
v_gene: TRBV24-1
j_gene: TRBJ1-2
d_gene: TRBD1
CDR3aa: CATSDSGQGNGYTF
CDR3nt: TGTGCCACCAGTGATTCGGGACAGGGGAATGGCTACACCTTC

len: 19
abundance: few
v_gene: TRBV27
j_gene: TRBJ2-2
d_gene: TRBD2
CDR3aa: CASSLTTVPGLAVTGELFF
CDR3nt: TGTGCCAGCAGTTTAACAACCGTACCGGGACTAGCGGTCACCGGGGAGCTGTTTTTT

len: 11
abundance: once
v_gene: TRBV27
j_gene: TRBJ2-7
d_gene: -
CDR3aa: CASSRTGEQYF
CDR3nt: TGTGCCAGCAGTCGTACAGGCGAGCAGTACTTC

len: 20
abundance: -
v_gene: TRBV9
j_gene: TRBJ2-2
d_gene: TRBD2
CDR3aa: CASSVGGGLAGWANTGELFF
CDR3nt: TGTGCCAGCAGCGTAGGGGGTGGACTAGCTGGGTGGGCGAACACCGGGGAGCTGTTTTTT

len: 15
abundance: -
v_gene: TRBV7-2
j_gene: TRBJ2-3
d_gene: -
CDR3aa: CASSPFQAGVDTQYF
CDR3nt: TGTGCCAGCAGCCCCTTTCAAGCCGGAGTAGATACGCAGTATTTT

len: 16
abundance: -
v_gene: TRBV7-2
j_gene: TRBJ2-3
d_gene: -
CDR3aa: CASSLGRRSSTDTQYF
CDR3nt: TGTGCCAGCAGCTTAGGGCGGAGATCTAGCACAGATACGCAGTATTTT

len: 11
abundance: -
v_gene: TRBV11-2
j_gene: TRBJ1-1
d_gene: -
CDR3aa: CASSLETGAFF
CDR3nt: TGTGCCAGCAGCTTAGAAACAGGAGCTTTCTTT

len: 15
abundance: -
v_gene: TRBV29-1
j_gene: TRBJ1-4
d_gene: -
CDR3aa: CSVSEGRATNEKLFF
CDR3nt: TGCAGCGTTTCGGAGGGTAGGGCAACTAATGAAAAACTGTTTTTT

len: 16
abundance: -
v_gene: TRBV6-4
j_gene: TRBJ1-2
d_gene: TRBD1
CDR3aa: CASSDTRGQPYYGYTF
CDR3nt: TGTGCCAGCAGTGACACCCGGGGACAGCCTTACTATGGCTACACCTTC

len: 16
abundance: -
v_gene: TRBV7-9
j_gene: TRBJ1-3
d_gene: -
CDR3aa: CASSLVWQGFGNTIYF
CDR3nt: TGTGCCAGCAGCTTAGTCTGGCAGGGCTTTGGAAACACCATATATTTT

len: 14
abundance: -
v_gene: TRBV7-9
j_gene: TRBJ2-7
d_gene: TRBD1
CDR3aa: CASSLAGQGYEQYF
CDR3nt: TGTGCCAGCAGCTTAGCGGGACAGGGCTACGAGCAGTACTTC